The 26 T cell receptor beta chains reported below all come from one sample, sequenced in a study of T-cell reconstitution after alpha-beta-depleted transplantation in children (dated by TCRdb to about 2016). The protocol used for the library was PCR. The sample was run on an Illumina HiSeq 2500. Molecular barcoding was employed in the preparation of TCR libraries, with unique molecular identifiers being used to normalize TCRbeta repertoire quantification. TCRdb passed the public sequencing reads through fastp at Q25 and MiXCR, retaining productive beta sequences. Rows are unified per CDR3 protein, each entry keeping the most common DNA and genes. Counted in this sample were about 110,000 distinct CDR3 sequences; 6.4% of them appeared once. The top ten constitute roughly 23% of the sample. This specimen's treatment or condition label, interpreted: allogeneic hematopoietic cell transplantation with graft depleted of TCRalphabeta T cells and CD19 B cells.

The specimen was PBMCs, mostly from graft donor cells, collected 360 days after TCRalphabeta/CD19-depleted stem cell transplant. The source is a male patient aged 2-15 years who had a stem cell transplant for acute lymphoblastic leukemia, so the T cells may come from the graft donor.

This clonotype was observed at least ten times. The chain employs TRBV5-1 and TRBJ2-2, with no clear D. The germline gives CDR1 SGHRS, CDR2 YFSETQ. V was pared by 4 bases and J by 0 bases, with 16 bases between. The CDR3 has 17 amino acids. DNA of the CDR3: TGCGCCAGCAGCCCGAGGTCTGCTAGGGCGAACACCGGGGAGCTGTTTTTT. It is translated as CASSPRSARANTGELFF.

V gene TRBV9 combines with J gene TRBJ2-2; D is unresolved. Germline-derived CDR1 and CDR2 are SGDLS and YYNGEE. This CDR3 comprises 13 residues. Trimming cost V 3 bases and J 4 bases, with 7 bases left between them. The CDR3 region has the DNA TGTGCCAGCAGCGGGAGCCTCACCGGGGAGCTGTTTTTT. The encoded protein is CASSGSLTGELFF.

V gene TRBV9 combines with J gene TRBJ2-5, with a weak D call TRBD2 (6 bases). CDR1 and CDR2 (germline): SGDLS, YYNGEE. Trimming pared 0 bases from V and 2 bases from J, leaving 14 bases between. The CDR3 is 16 amino acids. This CDR3 is CASSVGGGGRQETQYF. The CDR3 nucleotides are TGTGCCAGCAGCGTAGGGGGAGGCGGCAGGCAAGAGACCCAGTACTTC.

This clonotype was observed a few times. This chain uses TRBV9 with TRBJ2-7; no clear D. The CDR3 loop spans 14 amino acids. V was cut by 4 bases and J by 3 bases, with 14 bases left in between. Looked up from germline, CDR1 is SGDLS and CDR2 is YYNGEE. The CDR3 DNA is TGTGCCAGCAGCCCCCGCCCACAGAGCTACGAGCAGTACTTC. As protein: CASSPRPQSYEQYF.

This clonotype has a handful of counts. The genes are TRBV6-5 and TRBJ2-5; 10 bases fit TRBD2. The CDR3 length is 17 residues. V trimming: 2 bases; J trimming: 0 bases; junction bases outside the gene matches: 6. Germline V gene lookup returns CDR1 MNHEY and CDR2 SVGAGI. The CDR3 here is CASSYGIAGGYQETQYF. The CDR3 DNA reads as TGTGCCAGCAGTTACGGGATAGCGGGGGGCTACCAAGAGACCCAGTACTTC.

This clonotype was recorded at least ten times. The chain is built from TRBV10-3 and TRBJ1-4; D is uncertain. Germline values: CDR1 ENHRY, CDR2 SYGVKD. This CDR3 spans 15 amino acids. The V end lost 0 bases, the J end lost 2 bases, and 7 bases lay between the germline ends. The DNA of the CDR3 is TGTGCCATCAGTGAGTCCGGGTCGACTAATGAAAAACTGTTTTTT. This sequence encodes CAISESGSTNEKLFF.

This clonotype occurred many times. The chain recombines TRBV6-2 or TRBV6-3 with TRBJ2-1; D tentatively fits TRBD1 or TRBD2 (5 bases each). The CDR3 spans 11 residues. Germline CDR1 and CDR2: MNHEY and SVGEGT. V was trimmed by 4 bases and J by 9 bases, leaving 7 bases between them. The CDR3 DNA reads TGTGCCAGCAGTTTCGGGACTGAGCAGTTCTTC. Amino acids: CASSFGTEQFF.

This clonotype was counted only a few times. A junction end diverges from the germline sequence, so it may reflect a read error. The chain recombines TRBV7-7 with TRBJ2-5; the D gene is possibly TRBD1 (7 bases). The CDR3 spans 15 residues. CDR1 is SSHAT and CDR2 is FNYEAQ in the germline V gene (reference sequence). The CDR3 DNA sequence: TGTGCTAGCAGCTTAAGGGCAGGGGGGCAAGAGACCCAGTACTTC. Protein product: CASSLRAGGQETQYF.

The CDR3 region is CASSPGTGVGGVAGELFF. The CDR3 DNA follows: TGTGCCAGCAGCCCCGGGACAGGGGTTGGGGGTGTGGCCGGGGAGCTGTTTTTT. This chain connects TRBV11-2 to TRBJ2-2, with 10 positions matching TRBD1. The CDR3 is 18 residues long. Germline assignment: CDR1 SGHAT and CDR2 FQNNGV. The V gene end was trimmed by 5 bases and the J gene end by 6 bases; junction bases not matched to a gene: 15. Complete variable domain (other parts from reference TRBV11-2 and TRBJ2-2): EAGVAQSPRYKIIEKRQSVAFWCNPISGHATLYWYQQILGQGPKLLIQFQNNGVVDDSQLPKDRFSAERLKGVDSTLKIQPAKLEDSAVYLCASSPGTGVGGVAGELFFGEGSRLTVL.

This clonotype was seen more than once but under ten times. This chain connects TRBV7-2 to TRBJ2-3; tentative D call: TRBD2 (5 bases). The germline V and J ends were trimmed by 0 bases and 1 base, with 14 bases remaining between them. The CDR3 has 17 residues. Germline V CDR1 and CDR2: SGHTA, FQGNSA. CDR3 nucleotide sequence: TGTGCCAGCAGCTTAGCCGCCGGACGGGGAGGCACAGATACGCAGTATTTT. It yields the protein CASSLAAGRGGTDTQYF. Based on the CDR3 plus reference TRBV7-2 and TRBJ2-3, the full variable domain is GAGVSQSPSNKVTEKGKDVELRCDPISGHTALYWYRQSLGQGLEFLIYFQGNSAPDKSGLPSDRFSAERTGGSVSTLTIQRTQQEDSAVYLCASSLAAGRGGTDTQYFGPGTRLTVL.

In this sample, this clonotype turned up a few times. This chain uses TRBV6-2 or TRBV6-3 with TRBJ1-2; D gene unclear. This CDR3 region has 13 residues. Germline-derived CDR1 and CDR2 are MNHEY and SVGEGT. The ends were cut back, 2 bases at V and 4 bases at J, with 8 bases in the middle. The CDR3: CASSYGQIYGYTF. The CDR3, as DNA: TGTGCCAGCAGTTACGGGCAGATCTATGGCTACACCTTC.

This clonotype was observed many times. The rearrangement joins TRBV3-1 to TRBJ1-1; D is undetermined. The V and J ends lost 3 bases and 6 bases respectively, with 20 bases between them. Germline loops: CDR1 LGHDT, CDR2 YNNKEL (reference sequence). The CDR3 contains 16 residues. The CDR3 sequence is CASSHPHPGRAAEAFF. The DNA of the CDR3 is TGTGCCAGCAGCCATCCCCATCCGGGGAGGGCGGCTGAAGCTTTCTTT.

This clonotype was detected ten times or more. The chain combines TRBV6-5 with TRBJ2-7, with D possibly TRBD1 on 6 matching bases. Germline values: CDR1 MNHEY, CDR2 SVGAGI. The V gene lost 7 bases and the J gene lost 2 bases, with 6 bases spanning the gap. CDR3 length: 11 residues. CDR3 nucleotide sequence: TGTGCCAGCACAGGGGCCTACGAGCAGTACTTC. The encoded protein is CASTGAYEQYF.

This clonotype was observed many times. The rearrangement joins TRBV4-2 to TRBJ2-1; D is tentatively TRBD1 or TRBD2 (5 bases each). V shed 0 bases and J shed 4 bases, with 10 bases lying between them. This CDR3 spans 15 amino acids. Germline V gene sequence: CDR1 LGHNA, CDR2 YNFKEQ. The CDR3 DNA reads as TGTGCCAGCAGCCAAGATGGGGACCTTTACAATGAGCAGTTCTTC. Translated: CASSQDGDLYNEQFF.

This clonotype was detected a few times. This sequence joins TRBV4-3 and TRBJ1-2, with a possible D match to TRBD1 (5 bases). The CDR3 has 18 amino acids. Trimming stripped 0 bases from V and 2 bases from J, with 19 bases between. CDR1 LGHNA and CDR2 YSLEER come from the germline V gene. The CDR3 sequence: CASSQDRETLRRNYGYTF. DNA for the CDR3: TGCGCCAGCAGCCAAGACAGGGAGACACTAAGGAGAAACTATGGCTACACCTTC.

The chain uses TRBV4-3 and TRBJ1-1, with 8 bases fitting TRBD1. This CDR3 is built from 12 residues. With 8 bases clipped from V and 7 bases from J, the junction kept 6 bases outside the gene matches. From germline, CDR1 is LGHNA and CDR2 YSLEER. The CDR3 here is CASQGARNEAFF. For the CDR3, the DNA is TGCGCCAGCCAGGGGGCGCGGAATGAAGCTTTCTTT.

The rearrangement uses TRBV6-6 and TRBJ1-1; 9 nucleotides line up with TRBD1. V was clipped by 7 bases and J by 5 bases; unmatched bases: 5. This CDR3 has 13 amino acids. Per the germline V gene, CDR1 is MNHNY and CDR2 is SVGAGI (reference sequence). CDR3: CASTWTGETEAFF. DNA of the CDR3: TGTGCCAGCACCTGGACAGGGGAGACTGAAGCTTTCTTT.

This clonotype was counted ten times or more. This chain joins TRBV12-3 or TRBV12-4 and TRBJ2-7; 15 nucleotides align to TRBD2. V dropped 5 bases and J dropped 0; count of bases not matched to a gene: 2. The CDR3 contains 16 residues. The CDR3 here is CASSGTSGRSSYEQYF. DNA for the CDR3: TGTGCCAGCAGTGGGACTAGCGGGAGGTCCTCCTACGAGCAGTACTTC.

This clonotype turned up a few times. The gene calls are TRBV10-3 and TRBJ2-6, with D possibly called TRBD1 or TRBD2 (5 bases each). The CDR3 is made up of 18 amino acids. The V gene's germline CDR1 is ENHRY and CDR2 SYGVKD. The V end lost 10 bases, the J end lost 2 bases, and 24 bases lay between the germline ends. CDR3 amino acids: CATHHLGRAVAGANVLTF. The CDR3 DNA reads TGTGCCACTCATCATCTGGGACGGGCCGTCGCTGGGGCCAACGTCCTGACTTTC.

This clonotype has a count of ten or more. This chain joins TRBV13 and TRBJ2-2; D might be TRBD2 (6 bases). Germline loops: CDR1 PRHDT, CDR2 FYEKMQ (reference sequence). The CDR3 has 14 amino acids. Trimming removed 3 bases from V and 4 bases from J, with 9 bases in between. In nucleotides, the CDR3 is TGTGCCAGCAGCTTGGGGGACTTCACCGGGGAGCTGTTTTTT. Translating it yields CASSLGDFTGELFF.

The rearrangement joins TRBV27 to TRBJ2-7; 9 bases agree with TRBD1. Germline CDR1 MNHEY, CDR2 SMNVEV (reference sequence). The CDR3 sequence is 15 residues long. V shed 1 base, J shed 4 bases, and the junction held 5 bases outside the gene matches. The CDR3, as DNA: TGTGCCAGCAGTTTATGGGGGACAGGGTCGTACGAGCAGTACTTC. It is translated as CASSLWGTGSYEQYF.

This clonotype was counted ten times or more. The chain combines TRBV9 with TRBJ2-3; tentatively, D is TRBD2 (7 bases). Germline lookup yields CDR1 SGDLS and CDR2 YYNGEE. V lost 4 bases and J 5 bases, leaving 17 bases between the germline ends. The CDR3 loop spans 15 amino acids. CDR3 region: CASSPGGGAEDTQYF. In nucleotides, the CDR3 is TGTGCCAGCAGCCCCGGAGGGGGGGCGGAAGATACGCAGTATTTT. Full variable domain (rest looked up from reference TRBV9 and TRBJ2-3): DSGVTQTPKHLITATGQRVTLRCSPRSGDLSVYWYQQSLDQGLQFLIQYYNGEERAKGNILERFSAQQFPDLHSELNLSSLELGDSALYFCASSPGGGAEDTQYFGPGTRLTVL.

This clonotype was observed at least ten times. The rearrangement uses TRBV19 and TRBJ2-1; D is perhaps TRBD2 (6 bases). The CDR3 has 15 amino acids. The germline V gene encodes CDR1 LNHDA and CDR2 SQIVND (reference sequence). V shed 7 bases and J shed 4 bases, with 17 bases lying between them. In nucleotides, the CDR3 is TGTGCCAGTACCGCGGGACCTCCGACTTACAATGAGCAGTTCTTC. Its translation is CASTAGPPTYNEQFF. The complete variable domain, with remaining parts taken from reference TRBV19 and TRBJ2-1, reads DGGITQSPKYLFRKEGQNVTLSCEQNLNHDAMYWYRQDPGQGLRLIYYSQIVNDFQKGDIAEGYSVSREKKESFPLTVTSAQKNPTAFYLCASTAGPPTYNEQFFGPGTRLTVL.

This clonotype occurred many times. The rearrangement links TRBV5-1 to TRBJ2-1, with a tentative D call TRBD2 (5 bases). The ends were cut back, 1 base at V and 5 bases at J, with 13 bases in the middle. The CDR3 runs to 15 residues. Germline V gives CDR1 SGHRS, CDR2 YFSETQ. This chain's CDR3 is CASSLRRVVDNEQFF. The CDR3, as DNA: TGCGCCAGCAGCTTGAGGCGGGTCGTTGACAATGAGCAGTTCTTC. Looking up the rest from reference TRBV5-1 and TRBJ2-1 gives the full variable domain: KAGVTQTPRYLIKTRGQQVTLSCSPISGHRSVSWYQQTPGQGLQFLFEYFSETQRNKGNFPGRFSGRQFSNSRSEMNVSTLELGDSALYLCASSLRRVVDNEQFFGPGTRLTVL.

As DNA, the CDR3 is TGTGCCAGCAGCCTCGCCCACCTGTGGACGAGGGGCTACACCTTC. It translates to CASSLAHLWTRGYTF. The chain employs TRBV6-2 or TRBV6-3 and TRBJ1-2, with D hard to call. Germline-derived CDR1 and CDR2 are MNHEY and SVGEGT. The V end lost 6 bases, the J end lost 8 bases, and 22 bases lay between the germline ends. This CDR3 is 15 amino acids long.

This clonotype has at least ten counts. The J gene is TRBJ2-3, the V gene TRBV11-3, with D hard to call. V lost 1 base and J 4 bases, leaving 9 bases between the germline ends. This CDR3 has 14 residues. Per the germline V gene, CDR1 is SGHNT and CDR2 is YENEEA. The CDR3 loop is CASSLARSSDTQYF. The CDR3 DNA sequence: TGTGCCAGCAGCTTAGCCAGGAGCTCAGATACGCAGTATTTT.